Listed here are 30 T cell receptor beta chains from one sample, sequenced in a study of Graves' ophthalmopathy and Graves' hyperthyroidism. From RNA, the CDR3 regions of TCR beta chains were amplified and sequenced. RT-PCR was first run with HTBI primers, then multiplex PCR in a second round. TCRdb used MiXCR to reprocess the multiplex PCR reads, holding one entry per CDR3 protein. The table shows some 370,000 distinct CDR3 sequences, with about a sixth occurring only once. The specimen was peripheral blood. The receptors derive from an adult woman with stable Graves' hyperthyroidism.

In its sample, this clonotype was seen many times. This chain links TRBV28 with TRBJ1-1, with D uncertain. V lost 8 bases, J lost 4 bases, and 17 bases lay in between. In germline, CDR1 is MDHEN, CDR2 SYDVKM. The CDR3 covers 14 residues. Written as DNA, the CDR3 is TGTGCCAGCCAACAATCCTCGTGGGGCACTGAAGCTTTCTTT. Protein: CASQQSSWGTEAFF.

This clonotype was detected many times. V gene TRBV12-3 or TRBV12-4 combines with J gene TRBJ1-2; tentative D call: TRBD1 (5 bases). CDR3 length: 15 residues. The V and J ends lost 5 bases and 4 bases respectively, with 17 bases between them. CDR3 in amino acids: CASSPWAGTGYGYTF. CDR3 DNA: TGTGCCAGCAGTCCTTGGGCAGGGACGGGCTATGGCTACACCTTC.

The V gene is TRBV12-3 or TRBV12-4, the J gene TRBJ1-1; possibly TRBD1 for D (6 bases). Trimming took 6 bases from V and 10 from J, leaving 18 bases between them. The CDR3 is 13 residues long. The CDR3 DNA sequence: TGTGCCAGCAGCTCGGACAGCCTCAAGAGAGCTTTCTTT. Its protein is CASSSDSLKRAFF.

This clonotype was detected many times. The chain uses TRBV6-5 and TRBJ2-7, with 9 bases fitting TRBD1. The CDR3 sequence is 16 residues long. J was trimmed by 6 bases and V by 3 bases; bases with no gene match: 12. The V gene's germline CDR1 is MNHEY and CDR2 SVGAGI. The DNA for the CDR3 is TGTGCCAGCAGTTATACCGCCGGGACAGGGAGAGGCGAGCAGTACTTC. It translates to CASSYTAGTGRGEQYF.

This clonotype was counted a single time. This sequence joins TRBV28 and TRBJ1-5; no reliable D call. CDR3 length equals 16 residues. Trimming stripped 2 bases from V and 2 bases from J, with 13 bases between. Germline CDR1 MDHEN, CDR2 SYDVKM. CDR3 coding DNA: TGTGCCAGCAGTTTACGGGTTTGGTTCGGCAATCAGCCCCAGCATTTT. Protein: CASSLRVWFGNQPQHF.

This clonotype showed up many times. The chain employs TRBV12-3 or TRBV12-4 and TRBJ2-4, with D hard to call. Deletions cut 6 bases from V and 0 bases from J, with 9 bases between. CDR3 size: 14 residues. CDR3: CASRQELAKNIQYF. In nucleotides, the CDR3 is TGTGCCAGCAGGCAGGAACTAGCCAAAAACATTCAGTACTTC.

This clonotype was picked up many times. The chain links TRBV6-5 to TRBJ1-6; TRBD1 agrees at 10 bases. V shed 7 bases, J shed 7 bases, and the junction held 13 bases outside the gene matches. In germline, CDR1 is MNHEY, CDR2 SVGAGI. The CDR3 runs to 17 residues. CDR3 amino acids: CASIPRGRQGANSPLHF. CDR3 in DNA: TGTGCCAGCATTCCTAGAGGGAGACAGGGGGCGAATTCACCCCTCCACTTT.

The genes are TRBV27 and TRBJ2-6, with TRBD1 identical over 9 bases. The CDR3 runs to 20 residues. Germline CDR1 is MNHEY and CDR2 is SMNVEV (reference sequence). J lost 0 bases, V lost 0 bases, and 9 bases had no gene match. Here the CDR3 DNA reads TGTGCCAGCAGTTTATCGAAACAGGGGGCCACGAGCTCTGGGGCCAACGTCCTGACTTTC. Translating it yields CASSLSKQGATSSGANVLTF.

This clonotype was seen repeatedly, ten times or more. The chain combines TRBV25-1 with TRBJ1-6; possible D gene TRBD1, 5 bases. The CDR3 length is 17 residues. Germline V gene sequence: CDR1 MGHDK, CDR2 SYGVNS. Trimming cost V 5 bases and J 0 bases, with 14 bases left between them. Here the CDR3 reads CASSLGTGSSYNSPLHF. CDR3 DNA: TGTGCCAGCAGTCTCGGGACGGGGAGCTCCTATAATTCACCCCTCCACTTT. Full variable domain (outside the CDR3, taken from reference TRBV25-1 and TRBJ1-6): EADIYQTPRYLVIGTGKKITLECSQTMGHDKMYWYQQDPGMELHLIHYSYGVNSTEKGDLSSESTVSRIRTEHFPLTLESARPSHTSQYLCASSLGTGSSYNSPLHFGNGTRLTVT.

V gene TRBV6-5 combines with J gene TRBJ2-7; TRBD1 agrees at 8 bases. V shed 4 bases and J 5 bases; nucleotides not matched to a gene: 7. Germline values: CDR1 MNHEY, CDR2 SVGAGI. This CDR3 spans 14 amino acids. The CDR3 is CASSLLDRVHEQYF. The CDR3 DNA reads TGTGCCAGCAGTTTATTGGACAGGGTCCACGAGCAGTACTTC.

This clonotype was picked up many times. One end of the junction does not line up with germline, which may come from a read error. This CDR3 is CSARSRMGGLAKNIKYF. As DNA, the CDR3 is TGCAGTGCTAGATCGAGGATGGGGGGTCTAGCCAAAAACATTAAGTACTTC. The gene calls are TRBV20-1 and TRBJ2-4; possibly TRBD2 for D (6 bases). CDR1 is DFQATT, CDR2 SNEGSKA, per germline (reference sequence). This CDR3 spans 17 amino acids.

CDR3 nucleotide sequence: TGTGCCAGCAGTGAATGGAAGCGGACCCTTTCCTACGAGCAGTACTTC. Residues: CASSEWKRTLSYEQYF. The chain couples TRBV6-1 to TRBJ2-7; tentatively, D is TRBD2 (5 bases). V was clipped by 2 bases and J by 1 base, with 15 bases between them. This CDR3 comprises 16 residues. Per germline, CDR1 MNHNS and CDR2 SASEGT.

This clonotype was found many times. This chain connects TRBV4-1 to TRBJ2-7; 9 bases line up with TRBD2. CDR1 is MGHRA, CDR2 YSYEKL, per germline. The CDR3 consists of 16 residues. The V gene end was trimmed by 4 bases and the J gene end by 2 bases; junction bases not matched to a gene: 9. In DNA, the CDR3 is TGCGCCAGCAGCCGAGTTGGTAGCGGGAGAGCCTACGAGCAGTACTTC. As protein: CASSRVGSGRAYEQYF.

The chain couples TRBV6-4 to TRBJ1-1; 7 bases align to TRBD1. The germline CDR1 and CDR2 sequences are MRHNA and SNTAGT. After removal of 5 bases from V and 1 base from J, the junction contained 13 bases not matched to a gene. This CDR3 spans 17 amino acids. CDR3 loop: CASSPKGAQIRNTEAFF. The CDR3 nucleotides read TGTGCCAGCAGTCCCAAGGGGGCCCAAATACGGAACACTGAAGCTTTCTTT.

There are many counts of this clonotype. The genes are TRBV27 and TRBJ1-5; D is undetermined. V lost 5 bases to trimming and J lost 3 bases, with 5 bases between them. CDR1 is MNHEY and CDR2 is SMNVEV in the germline V gene (reference sequence). The CDR3 is 12 amino acids. This CDR3 is CASSPTNQPQHF. The CDR3 DNA follows: TGTGCCAGCAGTCCTACCAATCAGCCCCAGCATTTT.

Ten or more counts support this clonotype. The V gene is TRBV28, the J gene TRBJ1-2; 7 nucleotides agree with TRBD1. V lost 5 bases to trimming and J lost 4 bases; unmatched junction nucleotides: 7. This CDR3 region has 14 residues. Germline assignment: CDR1 MDHEN and CDR2 SYDVKM. Written as DNA, the CDR3 is TGTGCCAGCAGTGTCACAGGGGAGAGCTATGGCTACACCTTC. Protein: CASSVTGESYGYTF.

This clonotype occurred a few times. The J gene is TRBJ1-5, the V gene TRBV19, with 8 positions matching TRBD1. Germline CDR1 is LNHDA and CDR2 is SQIVND (reference sequence). V dropped 4 bases and J dropped 6; count of bases not matched to a gene: 2. This CDR3 has 13 amino acids. DNA of the CDR3: TGTGCCAGTAGTAACGACAGGGGTCAGCCCCAGCATTTT. Residues: CASSNDRGQPQHF.

This clonotype has at least ten counts. The rearrangement joins TRBV28 to TRBJ1-1; D is perhaps TRBD1 (6 bases). CDR1 and CDR2 (germline): MDHEN, SYDVKM. The CDR3 has 15 residues. V dropped 2 bases and J dropped 1 base, with 11 bases sitting between them. In DNA, the CDR3 is TGTGCCAGCAGTTTACCCCAGACAGGGAACACTGAAGCTTTCTTT. Translated, it gives CASSLPQTGNTEAFF.

This clonotype was seen at least ten times. V gene TRBV12-3 or TRBV12-4 combines with J gene TRBJ2-6; D is undetermined. The V gene lost 3 bases and the J gene lost 0 bases, with 6 bases spanning the gap. The CDR3 runs to 15 residues. DNA for the CDR3: TGTGCCAGCAGTTTCCCCCTCTCTGGGGCCAACGTCCTGACTTTC. Protein product: CASSFPLSGANVLTF.

This clonotype was counted between two and nine times. The chain employs TRBV19 and TRBJ2-2, with TRBD1 identical over 8 bases. There are 14 residues in the CDR3. Losses at the gene ends were 8 bases for V and 5 bases for J; bases not matched to a gene: 7. Germline assignment: CDR1 LNHDA and CDR2 SQIVND (reference sequence). The DNA for the CDR3 is TGTGCCAGTCTCCGGACAGGGAGGACCGGGGAGCTGTTTTTT. It yields the protein CASLRTGRTGELFF.

The table lists this clonotype with many counts. The chain is built from TRBV10-3 and TRBJ2-5; D is ambiguous. Germline V gene data show CDR1 as ENHRY and CDR2 as SYGVKD. CDR3 length equals 14 residues. V was shortened by 0 bases and J by 4 bases, with 9 bases between the two germline ends. CDR3 nucleotide sequence: TGTGCCATCAGTGAGTCCGGCCAGCGAGAGACCCAGTACTTC. The encoded protein is CAISESGQRETQYF.

This clonotype came up many times. The chain carries TRBV7-9 and TRBJ2-6; D remains ambiguous. Trimming removed 0 bases at V and 1 base at J, with 4 bases between. Per germline, CDR1 SEHNR and CDR2 FQNEAQ (reference sequence). The CDR3 is made up of 15 amino acids. This CDR3 reads CASSLAGSGANVLTF. The CDR3 nucleotides are TGTGCCAGCAGCTTAGCAGGGTCTGGGGCCAACGTCCTGACTTTC.

This clonotype was recorded at least ten times. V is TRBV18 and J is TRBJ1-1; unclear D gene. Germline V gives CDR1 KGHSH, CDR2 LQKENI. Deletions cut 4 bases from V and 10 bases from J, with 10 bases between. This CDR3 comprises 11 residues. The CDR3 DNA reads TGTGCCAGCTCACTCCAGGCTGGAGCTTTCTTT. Encoded protein: CASSLQAGAFF.

This clonotype was detected once. The chain combines TRBV28 with TRBJ1-2; D uncertain. CDR1 MDHEN and CDR2 SYDVKM come from the germline V gene. Trimming removed 8 bases from V and 2 bases from J, with 12 bases in between. The CDR3 is made up of 13 amino acids. CDR3 in DNA: TGTGCCAGCCACGAAGCGGGGAACTATGGCTACACCTTC. Protein sequence: CASHEAGNYGYTF.

This clonotype was seen many times. The rearrangement uses TRBV20-1 and TRBJ1-1; 10 nucleotides match TRBD1. The CDR3 has 15 amino acids. Trimming took 0 bases from V and 4 from J; bases not matched to a gene: 5. The germline gives CDR1 DFQATT, CDR2 SNEGSKA (reference sequence). CDR3 DNA sequence: TGCAGTGCTAGAGATCCGGGACAGGGGTCCACTGAAGCTTTCTTT. It translates to CSARDPGQGSTEAFF.

As regards this clonotype: One end of the junction is discordant with germline, which a read error may explain. This chain joins TRBV6-1 and TRBJ1-5, with D unclear. There are 11 residues in the CDR3. The germline CDR1 and CDR2 sequences are MNHNS and SASEGT. CDR3 sequence: CASSIGQPQRF. CDR3 bases: TGTGCCAGCAGCATTGGCCAGCCCCAGCGTTTT.

The table lists this clonotype with many counts. The CDR3 DNA follows: TGTGCCAGCAGCGACACTCTTAGCAATCAGCCCCAGCATTTT. This gives the protein CASSDTLSNQPQHF. The V call is TRBV6-1, the J call TRBJ1-5; D is ambiguous. The CDR3 covers 14 residues. Germline V CDR1 and CDR2: MNHNS, SASEGT. Trimming took off 6 bases at V and 0 bases at J, with 9 bases between the two ends.

This clonotype has at least ten counts. The J gene is TRBJ2-7, the V gene TRBV28; a possible D gene is TRBD2 (5 bases). Germline V gene lookup returns CDR1 MDHEN and CDR2 SYDVKM. CDR3 length: 15 amino acids. V was trimmed by 5 bases and J by 6 bases, leaving 20 bases between them. CDR3 in amino acids: CASSLGSSRLVEQYF. DNA of the CDR3: TGTGCCAGCAGTCTCGGGTCTAGCCGGCTTGTCGAGCAGTACTTC.

This clonotype was picked up many times. The rearrangement uses TRBV27 and TRBJ1-5, with no clear D. The V gene's germline CDR1 is MNHEY and CDR2 SMNVEV (reference sequence). This CDR3 has 20 amino acids. Trimming took 3 bases from V and 0 from J, leaving 24 bases between them. CDR3 protein: CASSFRQLYLKDHSNQPQHF. CDR3 bases: TGTGCCAGCAGTTTTCGTCAGCTTTATTTAAAAGATCATAGCAATCAGCCCCAGCATTTT.

At least ten counts were recorded for this clonotype. V gene TRBV12-3 or TRBV12-4 combines with J gene TRBJ1-4; D is ambiguous. CDR3 size: 15 residues. V was cut by 4 bases and J by 6 bases, with 15 bases left in between. CDR3 nucleotides: TGTGCCAGCAGTTCCCGACGGGGAGGAGATGAAAAACTGTTTTTT. Amino acids: CASSSRRGGDEKLFF.